The text below deals with one TCR beta chain. Its antigen is unknown. In germline, CDR1 is SGHKS, CDR2 YYEKEE (reference sequence). V shed 0 bases and J shed 1 base, with 7 bases lying between them. This CDR3 is built from 14 residues. The sample is drawn from a study of T cell responses to AZD1222 COVID-19 vaccine. Study results and limitations: Baseline seropositives among AZD1222 recipients totaled only 5 to 7.

Profiled with immunoSEQ multiplex PCR; TCRdb holds only in-frame clones, not every one. The sample has approximately 82,000 clones, roughly 90% seen once. J is TRBJ1-1 and V is TRBV5-5; tentative D call: TRBD1 (6 bases). The input for sequencing was peripheral blood, taken 28 days after the second AZD1222 dose. This TCR derives from an adult who received the AZD1222 COVID-19 vaccine. The CDR3 DNA reads TGTGCCAGCAGCTTGGGACAGGCGAACACTGAAGCTTTCTTT. Amino acids: CASSLGQANTEAFF.